The next 30 T cell receptor beta chains were all read from a single sample in a study of OX40 agonist ivuxolimab in advanced cancers. The repertoire was sequenced with immunoSEQ multiplex PCR; TCRdb's copy has only in-frame clones and lacks some. The table includes 60,000 to 65,000 clones, 70% to 90% detected once. This material consisted of CD4+ or CD8+ T cells sorted from blood, taken in a trial of the OX40 agonist ivuxolimab. Receptor source: an adult with an advanced solid tumor such as melanoma, head and neck, liver or kidney cancer.

V usage is TRBV5-6 and J usage is TRBJ2-2, with unresolved D. The ends were cut back, 5 bases at V and 5 bases at J, with 10 bases in the middle. The CDR3 has 13 residues. CDR1 and CDR2 from the germline V gene are SGHDT and YYEEEE. The CDR3 loop is CASSFDKTGELFF. CDR3 nucleotides: TGTGCCAGCAGTTTTGACAAGACCGGGGAGCTGTTTTTT.

This clone has only a few counts. This chain joins TRBV28 and TRBJ1-2; D is ambiguous. This CDR3 contains 12 residues. Trimming stripped 2 bases from V and 2 bases from J, with 3 bases between. Germline V gene lookup returns CDR1 MDHEN and CDR2 SYDVKM. CDR3 in amino acids: CASSLANYGYTF. The CDR3 nucleotides read TGTGCCAGCAGTTTAGCCAACTATGGCTACACCTTC.

The V call is TRBV2, the J call TRBJ2-7, with 7 bases lining up with TRBD2. In germline, CDR1 is SNHLY, CDR2 FYNNEI. The CDR3 extends over 14 amino acids. The V gene end was trimmed by 8 bases and the J gene end by 3 bases; junction bases not matched to a gene: 10. The CDR3 sequence: CASGGSGEGYEQYF. As DNA, the CDR3 is TGTGCCAGCGGGGGGAGCGGGGAGGGCTACGAGCAGTACTTC.

This chain uses TRBV5-8 with TRBJ1-5; tentative D call: TRBD1 (5 bases). The CDR3 covers 17 residues. The V gene's germline CDR1 is SGHTS and CDR2 YDEGEE. The V gene lost 1 base and the J gene lost 2 bases, with 16 bases spanning the gap. Here the CDR3 DNA reads TGTGCCAGCAGCTTGTGGTTTGGAACGGGGGGCAATCAGCCCCAGCATTTT. Its translation: CASSLWFGTGGNQPQHF.

The chain has TRBV9 and TRBJ2-4; 7 bases agree with TRBD2. CDR3 length: 14 amino acids. V shed 0 bases, J shed 11 bases, and the junction held 8 bases outside the gene matches. Germline CDR1 and CDR2: SGDLS and YYNGEE. The CDR3 reads CASSVDLADKLQYF. Here the CDR3 DNA reads TGTGCCAGCAGCGTAGATCTAGCGGACAAGCTTCAGTACTTC.

This clone was detected a few times. This chain links TRBV7-9 with TRBJ2-7, with 10 bases fitting TRBD2. The CDR3 totals 15 residues. Looked up from germline, CDR1 is SEHNR and CDR2 is FQNEAQ (reference sequence). V lost 5 bases and J lost 7; bases outside the gene matches: 11. In DNA, the CDR3 is TGTGCCAGCAGCCGAGCGCTAGCGGGAGTGGGGGAGCAGTACTTC. It is translated as CASSRALAGVGEQYF.

The chain carries TRBV7-6 and TRBJ2-3; 10 nucleotides match TRBD2. The V gene end was trimmed by 5 bases and the J gene end by 4 bases; junction bases not matched to a gene: 6. Germline V lookup: CDR1 SGHVS, CDR2 FNYEAQ. CDR3 length equals 15 residues. The CDR3: CASSPLAGSPDTQYF. In DNA, the CDR3 is TGTGCCAGCAGCCCACTAGCGGGATCCCCAGATACGCAGTATTTT.

V and J are TRBV5-1 and TRBJ1-6, with TRBD1 matching 8 bases. The germline gives CDR1 SGHRS, CDR2 YFSETQ. V dropped 3 bases and J dropped 8; count of bases not matched to a gene: 7. This CDR3 region has 15 residues. The CDR3 DNA sequence: TGCGCCAGCAGCTCTGGTCAGGGGGCGGATTCACCCCTCCACTTT. Residues: CASSSGQGADSPLHF.

The chain recombines TRBV11-3 with TRBJ2-5, with 9 bases that match TRBD1. Germline CDR1 reads SGHNT; CDR2 reads YENEEA. This CDR3 spans 15 amino acids. V shed 4 bases, J shed 2 bases, and the junction held 5 bases outside the gene matches. CDR3 DNA: TGTGCCAGCAGCTCCCGGGACAGGGAACAAGAGACCCAGTACTTC. Residues: CASSSRDREQETQYF.

The V gene is TRBV19, the J gene TRBJ1-3; D is unresolved. Between the trimmed V and J ends, which lost 3 bases and 4 bases, there was a span of 7 bases. Germline V gene sequence: CDR1 LNHDA, CDR2 SQIVND (reference sequence). This CDR3 spans 13 amino acids. The CDR3: CASSISRGNTIYF. The DNA for the CDR3 is TGTGCCAGTAGTATCTCTAGGGGAAACACCATATATTTT.

This chain links TRBV7-2 with TRBJ1-2; possibly TRBD1 for D (6 bases). Germline V gives CDR1 SGHTA, CDR2 FQGNSA. V lost 2 bases and J 6 bases, leaving 13 bases between the germline ends. The CDR3 length is 14 residues. The CDR3 DNA is TGTGCCAGCAGCTTAACAGGGCGGTTTGATGGCTACACCTTC. Translated: CASSLTGRFDGYTF.

This clone was picked up a small number of times. The gene calls are TRBV7-3 and TRBJ1-1, with TRBD1 matching 12 bases. V was pared by 0 bases and J by 5 bases, with 4 bases of the junction left unmatched. Germline assignment: CDR1 SGHTA and CDR2 FQGTGA. This CDR3 contains 16 residues. CDR3 in DNA: TGTGCCAGCAGCTTAACGGGACAGGGGGCGAGAACTGAAGCTTTCTTT. Its translation is CASSLTGQGARTEAFF. The complete variable domain, with remaining parts taken from reference TRBV7-3 and TRBJ1-1, reads GAGVSQTPSNKVTEKGKYVELRCDPISGHTALYWYRQSLGQGPEFLIYFQGTGAADDSGLPNDRFFAVRPEGSVSTLKIQRTERGDSAVYLCASSLTGQGARTEAFFGQGTRLTVV.

V usage is TRBV19 and J usage is TRBJ2-4; maybe TRBD2 (6 bases). CDR1 is LNHDA and CDR2 is SQIVND in the germline V gene (reference sequence). Trimming took 3 bases from V and 0 from J, leaving 12 bases between them. The CDR3 sequence is 16 residues long. CDR3 bases: TGTGCCAGTAGTATCCAACCGGGACTAGCCAAAAACATTCAGTACTTC. Translated: CASSIQPGLAKNIQYF.

The chain joins TRBV2 to TRBJ2-7, with D maybe TRBD1 (6 bases). Trimming took 7 bases from V and 3 from J, leaving 10 bases between them. CDR3 length: 12 residues. CDR1 is SNHLY, CDR2 FYNNEI, per germline. CDR3 protein: CASNRQVYEQYF. CDR3 nucleotide sequence: TGTGCCAGCAACAGACAGGTCTACGAGCAGTACTTC.

The chain combines TRBV27 with TRBJ1-4, with D hard to call. The CDR3 extends over 14 amino acids. V was trimmed by 2 bases and J by 4 bases, leaving 8 bases between them. Looked up from germline, CDR1 is MNHEY and CDR2 is SMNVEV (reference sequence). The CDR3 DNA reads TGTGCCAGCAGTTTAGAGGGATTTAATGAAAAACTGTTTTTT. Amino acids: CASSLEGFNEKLFF.

The chain employs TRBV6-6 and TRBJ1-2; 11 bases align to TRBD1. Germline CDR1 is MNHNY and CDR2 is SVGAGI (reference sequence). This CDR3 comprises 13 residues. Trimming cost V 6 bases and J 6 bases; bases outside gene matches: 3. The CDR3 DNA is TGTGCCAGCAGCCAGGGACAGGGGGATGGCTACACCTTC. It encodes CASSQGQGDGYTF.

The chain has TRBV20-1 and TRBJ2-7; D may be TRBD2 (6 bases). The germline gives CDR1 DFQATT, CDR2 SNEGSKA (reference sequence). The CDR3 contains 11 residues. The CDR3 region has the DNA TGCGGGGGGACGGGCTCCTACGAGCAGTACTTC. This sequence encodes CGGTGSYEQYF.

The V call is TRBV7-2, the J call TRBJ1-1; 7 bases line up with TRBD1. This CDR3 is built from 16 residues. Germline V gene data show CDR1 as SGHTA and CDR2 as FQGNSA. Trimming at V came to 1 base and at J to 4 bases, leaving 9 bases not matched to a gene. The CDR3 coding sequence is TGTGCCAGCAGCTTAGATGCCCAGGGGGGGGGCACTGAAGCTTTCTTT. This gives the protein CASSLDAQGGGTEAFF.

The chain combines TRBV7-3 with TRBJ2-1, with D possibly TRBD2 on 5 matching bases. CDR3 length: 13 amino acids. Deletions cut 8 bases from V and 9 bases from J, with 17 bases between. Germline V gives CDR1 SGHTA, CDR2 FQGTGA. The CDR3 loop is CASYGDLTSEQFF. In DNA, the CDR3 is TGTGCCAGCTACGGGGATCTCACAAGTGAGCAGTTCTTC.

The V call is TRBV15, the J call TRBJ1-5; D remains ambiguous. Germline loops: CDR1 LNHNV, CDR2 YYDKDF (reference sequence). Trimming removed 0 bases at V and 4 bases at J, with 13 bases between. The CDR3 runs 16 residues. CDR3 coding DNA: TGTGCCACCAGCAGAGATCTAGGCCAGACAAATCAGCCCCAGCATTTT. Translating it yields CATSRDLGQTNQPQHF.

The chain carries TRBV27 and TRBJ2-1; 8 nucleotides align to TRBD2. CDR1 and CDR2 from the germline V gene are MNHEY and SMNVEV (reference sequence). There are 15 residues in the CDR3. V lost 3 bases, J lost 6 bases, and 7 bases stayed unmatched. The CDR3 DNA sequence: TGTGCCAGCAGTTTTTGGCTAGCGGGCCTCAATGAGCAGTTCTTC. Amino acids: CASSFWLAGLNEQFF.

J is TRBJ1-2 and V is TRBV19; D gene uncertain. This CDR3 region has 14 residues. V lost 5 bases, J lost 6 bases, and 16 bases lay in between. The germline gives CDR1 LNHDA, CDR2 SQIVND (reference sequence). The CDR3 bases are TGTGCCAGTAGTCCCTCGCGGCAGGTGGATGGCTACACCTTC. Translation gives CASSPSRQVDGYTF.

This chain joins TRBV30 and TRBJ1-1; D ambiguous. V lost 0 bases, J lost 3 bases, and 11 bases lay in between. CDR1 is GTSNPN, CDR2 SVGIG, per germline (reference sequence). This CDR3 has 14 residues. CDR3: CAWSVGHGDTEAFF. CDR3 nucleotides: TGTGCCTGGAGTGTAGGCCACGGGGACACTGAAGCTTTCTTT.

CDR3 sequence: CASSGGGQGKPQHF. DNA of the CDR3: TGTGCCAGCAGCGGCGGGGGACAGGGCAAGCCCCAGCATTTT. This chain connects TRBV21-1 to TRBJ1-5; the D call TRBD1 from the table was never checked on the DNA. TRBV21-1 is a pseudogene segment. The CDR3 spans 14 residues.

This clone was detected once. The chain links TRBV6-1 to TRBJ1-2, with TRBD1 matching over 8 bases. The CDR3 length is 15 residues. CDR1 and CDR2 (germline): MNHNS, SASEGT. Trimming removed 2 bases from V and 5 bases from J; junction bases left unmatched: 7. CDR3 sequence: CASSESPGQGYGYTF. For the CDR3, the DNA is TGTGCCAGCAGTGAATCCCCCGGACAGGGATATGGCTACACCTTC.

The chain carries TRBV5-1 and TRBJ1-1; perhaps TRBD1 as D (6 bases). From germline, CDR1 is SGHRS and CDR2 YFSETQ. Trimming stripped 3 bases from V and 4 bases from J, with 16 bases between. The CDR3 is 15 amino acids. CDR3: CASSWTLLGATEAFF. Here the CDR3 DNA reads TGCGCCAGCAGCTGGACCCTTTTGGGGGCCACTGAAGCTTTCTTT.

The chain carries TRBV2 and TRBJ2-5; 8 bases are a match to TRBD2. The germline CDR1 and CDR2 sequences are SNHLY and FYNNEI. V trimming: 8 bases; J trimming: 5 bases; junction bases outside the gene matches: 7. CDR3 length: 13 residues. In DNA form, the CDR3 reads TGTGCCAGCGAGCGGGGGCCGGGTGAGACCCAGTACTTC. Residues: CASERGPGETQYF.

The chain has TRBV2 and TRBJ2-7; D gene ambiguous. V lost 3 bases to trimming and J lost 3 bases, with 12 bases between them. The CDR3 loop spans 14 amino acids. Germline V gene lookup returns CDR1 SNHLY and CDR2 FYNNEI. As DNA, the CDR3 is TGTGCCAGCAGTGATTGGAGACCCAGCTACGAGCAGTACTTC. It yields the protein CASSDWRPSYEQYF. The full variable domain, completed using reference TRBV2 and TRBJ2-7, is EPEVTQTPSHQVTQMGQEVILRCVPISNHLYFYWYRQILGQKVEFLVSFYNNEISEKSEIFDDQFSVERPDGSNFTLKIRSTKLEDSAMYFCASSDWRPSYEQYFGPGTRLTVT.

The rearrangement uses TRBV7-3 and TRBJ2-5, with D tentatively TRBD1 (6 bases). This CDR3 spans 14 amino acids. The V end was cut by 7 bases, the J end by 5 bases, with 17 bases between. Germline V gives CDR1 SGHTA, CDR2 FQGTGA. Here the CDR3 reads CASTTPDRRETQYF. The CDR3 nucleotides are TGTGCCAGCACCACACCAGACAGGAGGGAGACCCAGTACTTC.

V usage is TRBV7-8 and J usage is TRBJ2-3, with TRBD2 identical over 11 bases. CDR3 length: 15 amino acids. Germline V gene lookup returns CDR1 SGHVS and CDR2 FQNEAQ. Losses at the gene ends were 8 bases for V and 4 bases for J; bases not matched to a gene: 8. CDR3 sequence (DNA): TGTGCCAGCGAATCGACTAGCGGGGAAGCAGATACGCAGTATTTT. This translates into CASESTSGEADTQYF.